This entry features one T cell receptor (beta chain) sequence. This sample is part of a study of T cells after yellow fever vaccination. With 5 bases removed from V and 5 bases from J, the gap between germline ends came to 12 bases. Germline V gene data show CDR1 as KGHSH and CDR2 as LQKENI. The CDR3 is 14 residues long. As TCR cDNA was made by 5'RACE template switching, a universal primer site and UMIs were added. TCRdb ran MiXCR on the 5' RACE reads and lists one entry per CDR3 protein. Among around 550,000 distinct CDR3 sequences, roughly 19% were seen once, and the ten largest hold approximately 15%.

This clonotype was obtained from a man aged 30-40 years who received the YFV17D yellow fever vaccine. The chain is built from TRBV18 and TRBJ2-2, with D possibly being TRBD1 (6 bases). Sample: PBMCs, taken 15 days after the yellow fever booster vaccination. Written as DNA, the CDR3 is TGTGCCAGCTCATATAACAGGGCGACCGGGGAGCTGTTTTTT. Translated: CASSYNRATGELFF.